Presented here are 13 T cell receptor beta chains from one specimen sequenced in a study of T cell responses to AZD1222 COVID-19 vaccine. Assay used: immunoSEQ multiplex PCR; TCRdb lists only in-frame clones, some missing. Of over 45,000 clones in the sample, roughly 90% were seen once. Sequencing was performed on peripheral blood, taken on day 0 of AZD1222 vaccination. These TCRs come from an adult in good health.

The chain employs TRBV5-1 and TRBJ2-7; D uncertain. Trimming pared 0 bases from V and 4 bases from J, leaving 8 bases between. Per the germline V gene, CDR1 is SGHRS and CDR2 is YFSETQ. CDR3 length: 13 amino acids. CDR3 sequence: CASSLGQWYEQYF. The CDR3 nucleotides are TGCGCCAGCAGCTTGGGGCAGTGGTACGAGCAGTACTTC.

This clone is a singleton in its sample. This chain connects TRBV6-1 to TRBJ2-7; 7 nucleotides align to TRBD2. Germline V CDR1 and CDR2: MNHNS, SASEGT. After removal of 3 bases from V and 4 bases from J, the junction contained 12 bases not matched to a gene. The CDR3 is 16 residues long. The CDR3 coding sequence is TGTGCCAGCAGTGATTCCGGCGGGAGCGTGAGGTACGAGCAGTACTTC. It codes for CASSDSGGSVRYEQYF.

The rearrangement links TRBV27 to TRBJ2-3; TRBD2 matches at 7 bases. From germline, CDR1 is MNHEY and CDR2 SMNVEV (reference sequence). The V segment lost 3 bases and the J segment 5 bases; nucleotides outside the gene matches: 8. The CDR3 contains 15 residues. For the CDR3, the DNA is TGTGCCAGCAGTTTCTCGGGGAGGGGCAGAGATACGCAGTATTTT. Translating gives CASSFSGRGRDTQYF.

In this sample, this clone turned up once. J is TRBJ2-5 and V is TRBV5-1, with D maybe TRBD2 (6 bases). There are 17 residues in the CDR3. The V end was cut by 0 bases, the J end by 2 bases, with 17 bases between. CDR1 SGHRS and CDR2 YFSETQ come from the germline V gene. CDR3 DNA sequence: TGCGCCAGCAGCTTGGCCCCGTCTAGCGTACGACAAGAGACCCAGTACTTC. This sequence encodes CASSLAPSSVRQETQYF.

The chain employs TRBV29-1 and TRBJ1-1; TRBD1 might be the D (6 bases). The CDR3 totals 14 residues. The germline CDR1 and CDR2 sequences are SQVTM and ANQGSEA. Trimming took 1 base from V and 4 from J, leaving 13 bases between them. CDR3 sequence (DNA): TGCAGCGTTGAAGTGGGGGCAGCGGGCACTGAAGCTTTCTTT. This gives the protein CSVEVGAAGTEAFF.

The chain carries TRBV27 and TRBJ2-5, with D hard to call. CDR3 length: 15 residues. V was clipped by 0 bases and J by 4 bases, with 12 bases between them. Germline V CDR1 and CDR2: MNHEY, SMNVEV (reference sequence). The CDR3 sequence: CASSLSPAIRETQYF. The CDR3, as DNA: TGTGCCAGCAGTTTATCTCCGGCCATCAGAGAGACCCAGTACTTC.

This chain connects TRBV5-1 to TRBJ2-3; 10 bases line up with TRBD1. Germline CDR1 and CDR2: SGHRS and YFSETQ. The CDR3 has 15 residues. V shed 4 bases and J 4 bases; nucleotides not matched to a gene: 6. Written as DNA, the CDR3 is TGCGCCAGCAGCCGCGGGACAGGGGAGGCAGATACGCAGTATTTT. Translation gives CASSRGTGEADTQYF.

This chain connects TRBV2 to TRBJ1-2; no reliable D call. Germline V CDR1 and CDR2: SNHLY, FYNNEI. Trimming took off 6 bases at V and 7 bases at J, with 9 bases between the two ends. The CDR3 runs to 11 residues. The CDR3 reads CASRESGGYTF. The DNA of the CDR3 is TGTGCCAGCAGGGAATCCGGTGGCTACACCTTC.

This clone appeared once. The V call is TRBV10-2, the J call TRBJ2-3; D may be TRBD1 (6 bases). Trimming stripped 1 base from V and 4 bases from J, with 15 bases between. The germline V gene encodes CDR1 WSHSY and CDR2 SAAADI. This CDR3 has 16 residues. The CDR3 DNA sequence: TGCGCCAGCAGTGAGTTTCCGGGACACTCACCAGATACGCAGTATTTT. This codes for CASSEFPGHSPDTQYF.

The gene calls are TRBV6-6 and TRBJ2-1; TRBD1 agrees at 7 bases. Germline V CDR1 and CDR2: MNHNY, SVGAGI (reference sequence). The CDR3 sequence is 12 residues long. The ends lost 10 bases at V and 7 bases at J; junction bases unmatched: 7. The CDR3 protein is CAIRDSGNEQFF. CDR3 nucleotide sequence: TGTGCCATTCGGGACAGTGGGAATGAGCAGTTCTTC.

The V gene is TRBV20-1, the J gene TRBJ2-5, with D unclear. Trimming cost V 3 bases and J 1 base, with 3 bases left between them. Germline lookup yields CDR1 DFQATT and CDR2 SNEGSKA (reference sequence). This CDR3 comprises 11 residues. In DNA, the CDR3 is TGCAGTGCTAGGAGCCAAGAGACCCAGTACTTC. This encodes CSARSQETQYF.

The gene calls are TRBV2 and TRBJ1-2; 9 bases map to TRBD1. V was clipped by 7 bases and J by 8 bases; unmatched bases: 8. The CDR3 contains 13 residues. Germline values: CDR1 SNHLY, CDR2 FYNNEI. CDR3 sequence reads: CASMGQGVRGYTF. The CDR3 DNA is TGTGCCAGCATGGGACAGGGAGTTAGAGGCTACACCTTC.

The V and J genes are TRBV20-1 and TRBJ1-1, with D unresolved. The germline CDR1 and CDR2 sequences are DFQATT and SNEGSKA (reference sequence). Trimming cost V 3 bases and J 1 base, with 9 bases left between them. The CDR3 contains 13 residues. The CDR3 sequence: CSASVQSNTEAFF. The CDR3 nucleotides are TGCAGTGCTAGTGTACAGTCGAACACTGAAGCTTTCTTT.